This TCR beta chain was found in a study of blood T cells in healthy people across ages (dated by TCRdb to the mid-2010s). Regarding the research as a whole: In model experiments, template switching captured about one uniquely barcoded TCR beta cDNA molecule for every two T cells. To track age-related changes in TCR beta repertoire diversity, the study relied on deep sequencing normalized with unique cDNA molecular identifiers. Donors were grouped into four age groups: young (average 16 years), middle-aged (around 39), aged (about 60) and long-lived (82). The study analyzed two additional independent replicas of 1 million unique cDNA reads from the same blood draw for two donors, one aged 18 to 29 and one aged 80 or older.

A few counts support this clonotype. This clone's antigen is unknown. No qualities accompany the bases; no much larger clone lies one base away. The library was obtained by 5' RACE. The reads were generated on an Illumina HiSeq 2500. A second PCR of about 7 to 12 cycles was run with a J-beta primer mix and a sample-barcoded 5' primer. Each TCR beta cDNA molecule received a unique molecular identifier from a template-switch 5' adaptor carrying 12 random nucleotides. Each sample yielded at least 2.5 million CDR3-containing paired-end reads. All of the RNA was converted into first-strand cDNA using the Mint cDNA synthesis kit, with a TRBC-specific oligonucleotide serving as the primer. Following uracil-DNA glycosylase treatment, all cDNA underwent a first 18-cycle PCR with the universal primers M1SS and BC2_uni_R. The authors' analysis ran thus. Normalization of each sample was performed by random selection of 1 million high-quality reads, each carrying a distinct molecular identifier. Reads sharing molecular identifiers were discarded rather than binned into consensus sequences. MiTCR, with a Q25 quality threshold and the strictest error-elimination algorithm, was used for CDR3 identification, clonotype clustering and error correction. A nonparametric unseen species model using Euler transformation provided a lower-bound estimate of total TCR beta diversity. TCRdb passed the public sequencing reads through fastp at Q25 and MiXCR, retaining productive beta sequences. Each entry is one CDR3 protein sequence, shown with its most common DNA and genes. The authors' filters were not applied to this entry. The sample yields hundreds of thousands of distinct CDR3 sequences; about 26% were counted once. The ten largest clonotypes hold under 4.5% of the sample.

Donors were a few dozen systemically healthy Caucasian individuals from Russia aged roughly 6 to 90 years. Roughly 11 milliliters of peripheral blood were drawn from each donor into EDTA-treated Vacutainer tubes. Ficoll-Paque density-gradient centrifugation was used to isolate PBMCs, with at least 7 million per sample. Trizol reagent was used to extract total RNA from PBMCs, with at least 5.5 micrograms per sample. The percentages of naive CD45RAhigh/CD27high T cells were determined by flow cytometry on a PBMC aliquot from every donor. V is pared back by 2 bases and J by 8 bases, with 7 bases lying between the germline termini. In the germline V gene, CDR1 corresponds to SGHTA and CDR2 to FQGNSA. From the cysteine through the phenylalanine, the CDR3 covers 12 amino acids. The only DNA kept is the CDR3, 36 bases in frame from the first base. General conclusions and limits of the study: Because donor CMV infection status was unknown, age-related changes in expanded clonotypes were potentially confounded. As age increased, observed TCR beta diversity per million T cells dropped in a roughly linear way, and a significant reduction was already evident by age about 40. A strong correlation was found between observed TCR beta diversity and the percentage of naive T cells measured by flow cytometry. Estimates of total diversity from one million sequenced T cells were regarded as lower bounds and underestimates. Since profiling was done on bulk unsorted PBMCs, naive and antigen-experienced compartments could not be conclusively compared. Compared with the aged group, the long-lived group had more naive CD4+ T cells, fewer expanded clones and increased TCR diversity, a pattern suggesting age selection.

This sample was shared with a second study, whose subject was T cells of mothers and their children. According to the second study: Donors were nine systemically healthy Caucasian individuals: three mothers and their six children. cDNA synthesis consumed the entire amount of extracted RNA, loaded at around 1.5 ug RNA in each 15 ul reaction. In the second PCR, the M1S primer introduced both the sample barcodes and 2-4 random nucleotides. Over 8 million TCR beta CDR3 reads were obtained for each mother, and 2.5 million to 3 million reads were obtained for each child. TCR recombination output is similarly shaped by thymic selection in related and unrelated pairs, with a minor effect exerted by inherited differences. Related mother-child pairs always showed normalized repertoire overlap that was slightly higher than in unrelated mother-child pairs, though the difference was never significant. Persistent microchimeric T cell clones were not detected, at a sensitivity of approximately 98 clones per million clonotypes. To look for features that set related mother-child pairs apart from unrelated individuals, the researchers ran deep NGS to compare the TCR beta repertoires of mothers and children. On average, the children were about 12 +/- 4 years old, while the mothers were 40 +/- 4 years old. Libraries were sequenced on Illumina HiSeq 2000 with 100+100 nt paired-end reads after adapter ligation with NEBNext reagents. To prevent cross-contamination, the mother and child libraries were prepared one month apart and sequenced in separate runs. For each donor, between roughly 500,000 and 2,300,000 distinct TCR beta clonotypes were identified. Naive TCR beta clonotypes were estimated from low-frequency clonotypes matched to each donor's FACS-determined naive share, without sorting.

The receptor was isolated from a boy between 2 and 10 years old in good health. The rearrangement combines TRBV7-2 with TRBJ2-1; the D segment could be TRBD2, given 5 matching bases. Specimen: blood. The sequenced DNA: TGTGCCAGCAGCTTAAGGAGGTATGAGCAGTTCTTC. Its protein is CASSLRRYEQFF.